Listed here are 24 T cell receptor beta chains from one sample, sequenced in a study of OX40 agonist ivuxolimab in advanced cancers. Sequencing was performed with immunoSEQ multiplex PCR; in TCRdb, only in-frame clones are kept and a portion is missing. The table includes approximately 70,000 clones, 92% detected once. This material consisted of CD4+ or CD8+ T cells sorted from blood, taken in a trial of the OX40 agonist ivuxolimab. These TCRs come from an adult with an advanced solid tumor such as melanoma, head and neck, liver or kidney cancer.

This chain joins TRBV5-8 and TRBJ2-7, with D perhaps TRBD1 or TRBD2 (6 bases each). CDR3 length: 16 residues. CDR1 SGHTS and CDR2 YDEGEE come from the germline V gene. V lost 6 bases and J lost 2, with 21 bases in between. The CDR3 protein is CASTPLKGGLAYEQYF. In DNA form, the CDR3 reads TGTGCCAGCACACCACTGAAAGGGGGGTTGGCCTACGAGCAGTACTTC.

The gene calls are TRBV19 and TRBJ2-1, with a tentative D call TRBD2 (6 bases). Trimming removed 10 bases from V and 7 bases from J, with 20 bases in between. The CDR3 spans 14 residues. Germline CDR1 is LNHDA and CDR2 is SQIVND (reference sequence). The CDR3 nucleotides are TGTGCCACTGGGACTGGGACCAGCAGAAATGAGCAGTTCTTC. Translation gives CATGTGTSRNEQFF.

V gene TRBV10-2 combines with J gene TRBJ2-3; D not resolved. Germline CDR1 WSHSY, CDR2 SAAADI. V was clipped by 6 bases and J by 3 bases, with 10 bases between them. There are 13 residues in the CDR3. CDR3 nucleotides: TGCGCCAGCAGCTTCCTCGGGACAGATACGCAGTATTTT. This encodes CASSFLGTDTQYF.

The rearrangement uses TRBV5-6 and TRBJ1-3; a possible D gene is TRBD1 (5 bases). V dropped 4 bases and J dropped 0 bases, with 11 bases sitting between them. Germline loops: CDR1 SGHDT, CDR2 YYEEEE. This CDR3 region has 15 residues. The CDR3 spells CASSPTGPSGNTIYF. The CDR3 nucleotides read TGTGCCAGCAGCCCTACAGGTCCCTCTGGAAACACCATATATTTT.

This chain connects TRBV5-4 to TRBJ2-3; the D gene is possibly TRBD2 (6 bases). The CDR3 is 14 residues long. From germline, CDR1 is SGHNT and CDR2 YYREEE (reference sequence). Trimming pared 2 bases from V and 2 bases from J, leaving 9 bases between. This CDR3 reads CASSFQRATDTQYF. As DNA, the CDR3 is TGTGCCAGCAGCTTTCAGCGGGCCACAGATACGCAGTATTTT.

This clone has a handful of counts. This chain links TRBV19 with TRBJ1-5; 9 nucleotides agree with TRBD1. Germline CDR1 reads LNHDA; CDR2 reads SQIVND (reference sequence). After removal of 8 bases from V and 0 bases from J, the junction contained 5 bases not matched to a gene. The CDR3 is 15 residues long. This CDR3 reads CASGQGKYSNQPQHF. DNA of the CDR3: TGTGCCAGTGGACAGGGGAAATATAGCAATCAGCCCCAGCATTTT.

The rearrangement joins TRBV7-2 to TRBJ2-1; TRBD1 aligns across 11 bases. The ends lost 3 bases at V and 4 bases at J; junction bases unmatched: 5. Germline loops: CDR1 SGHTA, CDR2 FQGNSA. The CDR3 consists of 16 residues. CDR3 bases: TGTGCCAGCAGCTTGTATGGGACAGGGGGGTACAATGAGCAGTTCTTC. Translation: CASSLYGTGGYNEQFF.

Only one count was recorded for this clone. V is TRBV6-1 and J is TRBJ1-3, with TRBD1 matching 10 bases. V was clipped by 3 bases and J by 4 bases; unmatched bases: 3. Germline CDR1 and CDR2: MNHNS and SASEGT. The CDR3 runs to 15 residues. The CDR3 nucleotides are TGTGCCAGCAGTGAGACGACAGGGGGCGGAAACACCATATATTTT. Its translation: CASSETTGGGNTIYF.

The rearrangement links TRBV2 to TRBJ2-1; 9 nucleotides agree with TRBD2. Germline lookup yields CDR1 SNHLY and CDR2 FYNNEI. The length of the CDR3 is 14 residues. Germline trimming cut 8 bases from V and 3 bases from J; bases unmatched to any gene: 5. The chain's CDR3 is CASRAGGGYNEQFF. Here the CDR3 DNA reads TGTGCCAGCCGAGCGGGAGGTGGCTACAATGAGCAGTTCTTC.

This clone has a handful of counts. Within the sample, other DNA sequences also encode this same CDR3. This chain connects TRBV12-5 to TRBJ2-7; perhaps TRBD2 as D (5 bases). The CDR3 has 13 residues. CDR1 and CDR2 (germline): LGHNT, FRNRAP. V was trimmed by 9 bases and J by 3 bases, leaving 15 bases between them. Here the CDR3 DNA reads TGTGCTAGCTCGGCCGAGGCGGGCTACGAGCAGTACTTC. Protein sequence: CASSAEAGYEQYF.

CDR3 coding DNA: TGTGCTAGTGGTAGTAGGGGACAGAGCAGCTCTGGGGCCAACGTCCTGACTTTC. Translating it yields CASGSRGQSSSGANVLTF. The chain recombines TRBV12-5 with TRBJ2-6; 7 nucleotides match TRBD1. Germline V gives CDR1 LGHNT, CDR2 FRNRAP. The CDR3 covers 18 residues. V lost 5 bases, J lost 0 bases, and 10 bases stayed unmatched. The whole variable domain, remainder taken from reference TRBV12-5 and TRBJ2-6, is DARVTQTPRHKVTEMGQEVTMRCQPILGHNTVFWYRQTMMQGLELLAYFRNRAPLDDSGMPKDRFSAEMPDATLATLKIQPSEPRDSAVYFCASGSRGQSSSGANVLTFGAGSRLTVL.

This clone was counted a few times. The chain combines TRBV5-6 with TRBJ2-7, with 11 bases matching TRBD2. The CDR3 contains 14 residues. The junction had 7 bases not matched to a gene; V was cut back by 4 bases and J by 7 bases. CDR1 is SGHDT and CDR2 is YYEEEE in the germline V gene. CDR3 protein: CASSLGLAGREQYF. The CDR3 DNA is TGTGCCAGCAGCCTCGGACTAGCGGGTCGTGAGCAGTACTTC.

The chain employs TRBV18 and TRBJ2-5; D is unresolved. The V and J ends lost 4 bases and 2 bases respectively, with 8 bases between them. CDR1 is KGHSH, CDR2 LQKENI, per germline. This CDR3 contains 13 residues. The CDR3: CASSLPSQETQYF. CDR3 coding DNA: TGTGCCAGCTCACTCCCTTCGCAAGAGACCCAGTACTTC. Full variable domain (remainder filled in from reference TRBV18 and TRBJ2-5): NAGVMQNPRHLVRRRGQEARLRCSPMKGHSHVYWYRQLPEEGLKFMVYLQKENIIDESGMPKERFSAEFPKEGPSILRIQQVVRGDSAAYFCASSLPSQETQYFGPGTRLLVL.

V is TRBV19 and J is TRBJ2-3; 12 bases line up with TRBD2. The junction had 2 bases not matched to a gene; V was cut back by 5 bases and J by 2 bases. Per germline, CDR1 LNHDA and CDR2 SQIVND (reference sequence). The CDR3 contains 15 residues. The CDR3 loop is CASSWTSGDTDTQYF. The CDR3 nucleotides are TGTGCCAGTAGTTGGACTAGCGGGGACACAGATACGCAGTATTTT.

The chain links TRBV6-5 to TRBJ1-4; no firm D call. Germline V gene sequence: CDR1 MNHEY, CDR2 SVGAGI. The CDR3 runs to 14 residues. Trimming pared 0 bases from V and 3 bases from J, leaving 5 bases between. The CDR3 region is CASSYSSANEKLFF. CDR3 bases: TGTGCCAGCAGTTACTCATCTGCTAATGAAAAACTGTTTTTT.

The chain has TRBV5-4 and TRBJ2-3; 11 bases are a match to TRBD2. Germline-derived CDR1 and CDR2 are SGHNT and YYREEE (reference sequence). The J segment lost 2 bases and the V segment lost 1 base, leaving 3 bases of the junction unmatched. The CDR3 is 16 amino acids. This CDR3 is CASSLTSGRVTDTQYF. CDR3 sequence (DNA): TGTGCCAGCAGCTTGACTAGCGGGAGAGTCACAGATACGCAGTATTTT.

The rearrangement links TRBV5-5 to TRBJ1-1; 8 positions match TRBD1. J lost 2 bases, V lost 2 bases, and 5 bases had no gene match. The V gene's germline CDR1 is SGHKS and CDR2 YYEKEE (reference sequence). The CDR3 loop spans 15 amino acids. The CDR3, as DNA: TGTGCCAGCAGCTTTTCTGACAGGGGTAACACTGAAGCTTTCTTT. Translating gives CASSFSDRGNTEAFF. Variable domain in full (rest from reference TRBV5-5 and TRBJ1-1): DAGVTQSPTHLIKTRGQQVTLRCSPISGHKSVSWYQQVLGQGPQFIFQYYEKEERGRGNFPDRFSARQFPNYSSELNVNALLLGDSALYLCASSFSDRGNTEAFFGQGTRLTVV.

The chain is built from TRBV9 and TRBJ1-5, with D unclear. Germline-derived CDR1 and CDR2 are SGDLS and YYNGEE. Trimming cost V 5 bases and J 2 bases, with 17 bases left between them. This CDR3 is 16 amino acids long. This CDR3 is CASRVSVNQGNQPQHF. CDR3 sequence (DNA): TGTGCCAGCAGGGTCTCCGTCAATCAGGGCAATCAGCCCCAGCATTTT.

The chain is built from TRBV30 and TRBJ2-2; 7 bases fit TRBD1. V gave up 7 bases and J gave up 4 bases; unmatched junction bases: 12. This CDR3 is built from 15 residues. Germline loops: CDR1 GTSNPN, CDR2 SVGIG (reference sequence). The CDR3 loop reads CAFSRAGGGTGELFF. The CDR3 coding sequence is TGTGCCTTCTCTAGGGCAGGGGGTGGCACCGGGGAGCTGTTTTTT.

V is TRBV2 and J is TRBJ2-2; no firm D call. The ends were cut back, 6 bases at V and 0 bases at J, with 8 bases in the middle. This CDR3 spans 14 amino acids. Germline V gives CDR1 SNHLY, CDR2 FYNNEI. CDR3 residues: CASRETTNTGELFF. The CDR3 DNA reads TGTGCCAGCAGGGAGACAACGAACACCGGGGAGCTGTTTTTT.

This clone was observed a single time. The CDR3 nucleotides are TGTGCCAGCATTAGAACAGGGGGCGGAACTGAAGCTTTCTTT. Protein: CASIRTGGGTEAFF. The chain links TRBV6-1 to TRBJ1-1, with 9 bases fitting TRBD1. CDR1 is MNHNS and CDR2 is SASEGT in the germline V gene. After removal of 7 bases from V and 5 bases from J, the junction contained 8 bases not matched to a gene. The CDR3 totals 14 residues.

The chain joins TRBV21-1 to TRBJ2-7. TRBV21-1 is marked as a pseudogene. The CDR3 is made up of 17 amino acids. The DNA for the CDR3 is TGTGCCAGCAGCAAAGAGGGTCGGGACCGGAGCTCCTACGAGCAGTACTTC. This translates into CASSKEGRDRSSYEQYF.

The CDR3 coding sequence is TGTGCCAGCAGTGCTCAGACAGCATATGGCTACACCTTC. Protein sequence: CASSAQTAYGYTF. V and J are TRBV9 and TRBJ1-2; D possibly corresponds to TRBD1 (5 bases). V lost 5 bases and J lost 5, with 13 bases in between. Germline V CDR1 and CDR2: SGDLS, YYNGEE. The CDR3 is made up of 13 amino acids.

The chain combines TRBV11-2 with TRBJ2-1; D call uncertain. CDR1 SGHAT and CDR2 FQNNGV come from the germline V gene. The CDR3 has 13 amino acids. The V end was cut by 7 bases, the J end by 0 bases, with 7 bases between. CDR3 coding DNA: TGTGCCAGCACCCCCGGCTCCTACAATGAGCAGTTCTTC. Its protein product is CASTPGSYNEQFF.